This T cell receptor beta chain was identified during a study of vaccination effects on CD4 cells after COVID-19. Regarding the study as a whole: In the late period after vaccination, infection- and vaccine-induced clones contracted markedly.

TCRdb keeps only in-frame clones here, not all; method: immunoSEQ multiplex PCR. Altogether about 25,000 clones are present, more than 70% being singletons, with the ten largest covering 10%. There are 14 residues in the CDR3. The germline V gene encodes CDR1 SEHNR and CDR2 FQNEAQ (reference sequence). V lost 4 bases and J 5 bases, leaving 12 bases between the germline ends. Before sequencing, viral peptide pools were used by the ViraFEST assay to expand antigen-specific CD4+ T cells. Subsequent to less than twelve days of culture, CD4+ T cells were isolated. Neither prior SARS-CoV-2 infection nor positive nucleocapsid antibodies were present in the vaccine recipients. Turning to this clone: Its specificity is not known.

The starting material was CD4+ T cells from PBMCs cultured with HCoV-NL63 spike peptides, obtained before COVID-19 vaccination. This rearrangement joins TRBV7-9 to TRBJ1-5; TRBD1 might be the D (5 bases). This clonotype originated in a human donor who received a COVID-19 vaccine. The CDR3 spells CASSSGLRYQPQHF. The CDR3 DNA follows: TGTGCCAGCAGCTCAGGGTTGCGGTATCAGCCCCAGCATTTT.